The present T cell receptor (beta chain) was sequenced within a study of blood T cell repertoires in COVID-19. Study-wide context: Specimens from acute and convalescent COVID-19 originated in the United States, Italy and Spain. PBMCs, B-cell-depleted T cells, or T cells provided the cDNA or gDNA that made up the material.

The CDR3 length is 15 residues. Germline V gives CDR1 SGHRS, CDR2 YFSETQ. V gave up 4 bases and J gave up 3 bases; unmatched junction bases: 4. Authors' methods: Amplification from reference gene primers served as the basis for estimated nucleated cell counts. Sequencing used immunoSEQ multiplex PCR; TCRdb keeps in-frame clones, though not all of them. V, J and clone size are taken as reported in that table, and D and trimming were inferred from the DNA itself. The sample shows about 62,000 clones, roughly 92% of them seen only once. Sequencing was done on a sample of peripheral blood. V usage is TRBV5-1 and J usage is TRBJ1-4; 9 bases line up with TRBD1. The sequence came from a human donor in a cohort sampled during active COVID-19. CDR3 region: CASSSTGGPNEKLFF. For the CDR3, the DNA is TGCGCCAGCAGCAGTACAGGGGGCCCTAATGAAAAACTGTTTTTT.